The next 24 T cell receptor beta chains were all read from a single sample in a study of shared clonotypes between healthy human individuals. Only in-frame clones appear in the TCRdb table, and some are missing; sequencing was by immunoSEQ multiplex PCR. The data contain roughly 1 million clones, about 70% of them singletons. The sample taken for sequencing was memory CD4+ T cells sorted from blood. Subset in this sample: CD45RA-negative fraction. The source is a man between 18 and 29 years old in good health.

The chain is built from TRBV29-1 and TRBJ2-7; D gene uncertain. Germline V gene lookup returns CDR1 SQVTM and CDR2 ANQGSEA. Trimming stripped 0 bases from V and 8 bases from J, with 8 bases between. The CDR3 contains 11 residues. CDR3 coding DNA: TGCAGCGTTGAAGATTGGCCCCAGCAGTACTTC. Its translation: CSVEDWPQQYF.

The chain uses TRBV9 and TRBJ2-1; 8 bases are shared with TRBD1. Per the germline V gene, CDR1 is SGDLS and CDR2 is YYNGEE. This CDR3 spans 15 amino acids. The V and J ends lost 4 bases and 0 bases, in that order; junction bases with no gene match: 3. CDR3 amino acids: CASSTQGGSYNEQFF. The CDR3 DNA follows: TGTGCCAGCAGCACACAGGGGGGCTCCTACAATGAGCAGTTCTTC.

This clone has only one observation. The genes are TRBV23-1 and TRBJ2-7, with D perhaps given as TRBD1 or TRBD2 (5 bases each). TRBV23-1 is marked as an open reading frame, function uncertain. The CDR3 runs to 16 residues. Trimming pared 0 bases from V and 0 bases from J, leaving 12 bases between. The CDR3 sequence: CASSQSEGISSYEQYF. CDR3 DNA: TGCGCCAGCAGTCAATCAGAGGGGATCAGCTCCTACGAGCAGTACTTC.

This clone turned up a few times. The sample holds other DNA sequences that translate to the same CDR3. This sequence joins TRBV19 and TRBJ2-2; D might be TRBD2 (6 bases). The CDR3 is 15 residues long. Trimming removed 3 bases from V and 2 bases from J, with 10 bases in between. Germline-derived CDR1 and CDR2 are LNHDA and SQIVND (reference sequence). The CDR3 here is CASSMAGTNTGELFF. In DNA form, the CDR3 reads TGTGCCAGTAGTATGGCAGGGACTAACACCGGGGAGCTGTTTTTT.

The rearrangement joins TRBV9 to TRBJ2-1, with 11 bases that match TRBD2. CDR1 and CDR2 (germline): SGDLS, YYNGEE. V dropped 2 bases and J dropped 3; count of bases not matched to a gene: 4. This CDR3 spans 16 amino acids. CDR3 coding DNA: TGTGCCAGCAGCGTTACCGGGACTAGCGGCTACAATGAGCAGTTCTTC. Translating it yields CASSVTGTSGYNEQFF. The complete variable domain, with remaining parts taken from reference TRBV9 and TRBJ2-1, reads DSGVTQTPKHLITATGQRVTLRCSPRSGDLSVYWYQQSLDQGLQFLIQYYNGEERAKGNILERFSAQQFPDLHSELNLSSLELGDSALYFCASSVTGTSGYNEQFFGPGTRLTVL.

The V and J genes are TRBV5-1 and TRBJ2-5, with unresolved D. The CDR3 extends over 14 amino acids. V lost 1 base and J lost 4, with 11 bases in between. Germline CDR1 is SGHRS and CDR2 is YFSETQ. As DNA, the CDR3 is TGCGCCAGCAGCTTGAACTCAGTTCGAGAGACCCAGTACTTC. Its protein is CASSLNSVRETQYF.

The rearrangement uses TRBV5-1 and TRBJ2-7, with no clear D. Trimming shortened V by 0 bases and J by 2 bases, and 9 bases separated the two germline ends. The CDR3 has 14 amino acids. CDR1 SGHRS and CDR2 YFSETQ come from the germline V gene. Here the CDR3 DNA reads TGCGCCAGCAGCTTGGGGAGTCAGGCCTACGAGCAGTACTTC. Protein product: CASSLGSQAYEQYF.

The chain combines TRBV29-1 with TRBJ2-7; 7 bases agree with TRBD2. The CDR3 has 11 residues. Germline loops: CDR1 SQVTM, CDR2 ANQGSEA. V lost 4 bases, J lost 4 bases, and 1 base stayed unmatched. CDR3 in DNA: TGCAGCGTTGGGGGGGGATACGAGCAGTACTTC. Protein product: CSVGGGYEQYF.

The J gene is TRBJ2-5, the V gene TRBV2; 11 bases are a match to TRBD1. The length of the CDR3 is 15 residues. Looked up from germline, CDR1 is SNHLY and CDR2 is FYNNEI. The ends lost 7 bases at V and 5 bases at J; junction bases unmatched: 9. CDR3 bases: TGTGCCAGCATTGGGACAGGGGGGATTGGGGAGACCCAGTACTTC. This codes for CASIGTGGIGETQYF.

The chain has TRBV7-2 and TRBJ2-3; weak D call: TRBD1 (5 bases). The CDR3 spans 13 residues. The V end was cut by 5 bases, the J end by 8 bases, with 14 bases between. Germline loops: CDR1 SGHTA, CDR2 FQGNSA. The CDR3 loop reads CASSLGASPTQYF. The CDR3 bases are TGTGCCAGCAGCCTAGGGGCTTCTCCTACGCAGTATTTT.

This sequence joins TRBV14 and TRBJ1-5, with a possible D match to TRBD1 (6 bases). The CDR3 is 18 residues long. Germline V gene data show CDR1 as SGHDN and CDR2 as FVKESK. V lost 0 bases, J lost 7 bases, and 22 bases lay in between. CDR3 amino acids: CASSQELSGTKGGQPQHF. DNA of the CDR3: TGTGCCAGCAGCCAAGAATTGTCCGGGACAAAGGGAGGGCAGCCCCAGCATTTT.

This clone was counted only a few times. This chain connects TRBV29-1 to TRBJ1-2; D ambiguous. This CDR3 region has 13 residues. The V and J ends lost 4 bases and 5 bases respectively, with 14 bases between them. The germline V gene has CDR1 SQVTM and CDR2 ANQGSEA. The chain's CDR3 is CSVAPRIGYGYTF. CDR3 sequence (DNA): TGCAGCGTTGCACCACGGATTGGTTATGGCTACACCTTC.

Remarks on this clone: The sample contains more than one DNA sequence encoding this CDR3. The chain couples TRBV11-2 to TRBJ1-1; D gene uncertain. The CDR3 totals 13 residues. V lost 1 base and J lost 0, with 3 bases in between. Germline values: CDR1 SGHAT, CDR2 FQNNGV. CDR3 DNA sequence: TGTGCCAGCAGCTTAGTGCTGAACACTGAAGCTTTCTTT. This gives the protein CASSLVLNTEAFF.

In DNA form, the CDR3 reads TGTGCCAGCAGCCGCGGAACAGGGAACACCGGGGAGCTGTTTTTT. Its translation is CASSRGTGNTGELFF. The chain joins TRBV7-9 to TRBJ2-2, with D perhaps matching TRBD1 (5 bases). Between the trimmed V and J ends, which lost 5 bases and 1 base, there was a span of 11 bases. Germline-derived CDR1 and CDR2 are SEHNR and FQNEAQ (reference sequence). This CDR3 spans 15 amino acids.

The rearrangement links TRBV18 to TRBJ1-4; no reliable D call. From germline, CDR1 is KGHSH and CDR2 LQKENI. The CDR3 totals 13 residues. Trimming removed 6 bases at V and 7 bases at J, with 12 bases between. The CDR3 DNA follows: TGTGCCAGCTCCGAGGGCAACAGTGAAAAACTGTTTTTT. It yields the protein CASSEGNSEKLFF.

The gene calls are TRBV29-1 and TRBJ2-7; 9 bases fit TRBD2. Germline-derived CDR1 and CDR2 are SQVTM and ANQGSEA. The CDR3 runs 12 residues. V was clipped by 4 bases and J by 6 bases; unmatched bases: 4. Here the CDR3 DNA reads TGCAGCGTTGGGCGGGAGGGGGGCGAGCAGTACTTC. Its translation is CSVGREGGEQYF.

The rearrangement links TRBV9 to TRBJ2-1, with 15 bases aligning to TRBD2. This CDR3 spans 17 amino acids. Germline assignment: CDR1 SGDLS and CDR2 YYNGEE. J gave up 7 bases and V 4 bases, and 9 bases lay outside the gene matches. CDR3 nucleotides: TGTGCCAGCAGCAAATTCGGGACTAGCGGGAGGATAAATGAGCAGTTCTTC. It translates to CASSKFGTSGRINEQFF.

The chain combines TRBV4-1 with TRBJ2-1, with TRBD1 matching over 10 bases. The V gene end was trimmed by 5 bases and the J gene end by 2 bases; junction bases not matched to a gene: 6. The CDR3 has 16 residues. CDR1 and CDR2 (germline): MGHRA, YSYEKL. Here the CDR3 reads CASSKGQGGAYNEQFF. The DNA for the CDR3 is TGCGCCAGCAGCAAAGGACAGGGGGGCGCCTACAATGAGCAGTTCTTC.

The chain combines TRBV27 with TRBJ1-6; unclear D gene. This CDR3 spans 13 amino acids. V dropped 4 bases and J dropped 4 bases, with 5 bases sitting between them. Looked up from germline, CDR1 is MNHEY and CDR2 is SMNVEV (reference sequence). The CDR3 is CASSSDYNSPLHF. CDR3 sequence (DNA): TGTGCCAGCAGTTCGGATTATAATTCACCCCTCCACTTT.

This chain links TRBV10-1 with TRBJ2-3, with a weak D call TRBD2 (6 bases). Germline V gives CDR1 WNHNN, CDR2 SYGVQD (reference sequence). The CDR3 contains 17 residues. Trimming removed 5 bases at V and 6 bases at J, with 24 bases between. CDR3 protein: CASSSNKEGGWGDTQYF. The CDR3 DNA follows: TGCGCCAGCAGTAGTAATAAGGAGGGCGGCTGGGGGGATACGCAGTATTTT.

As DNA, the CDR3 is TGCGCCAGCAGTCTCATCCTCGATCGTTCACCCCTCCACTTT. Translated, it gives CASSLILDRSPLHF. The genes are TRBV5-1 and TRBJ1-6; D remains ambiguous. This CDR3 region has 14 residues. Germline CDR1 SGHRS, CDR2 YFSETQ. The ends were cut back, 5 bases at V and 9 bases at J, with 15 bases in the middle.

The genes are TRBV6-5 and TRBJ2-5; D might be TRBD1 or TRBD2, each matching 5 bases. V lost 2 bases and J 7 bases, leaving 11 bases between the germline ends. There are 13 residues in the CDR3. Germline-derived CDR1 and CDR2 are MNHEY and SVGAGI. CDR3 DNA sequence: TGTGCCAGCAGTTACACGGGGCAGACGACCCAGTACTTC. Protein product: CASSYTGQTTQYF.

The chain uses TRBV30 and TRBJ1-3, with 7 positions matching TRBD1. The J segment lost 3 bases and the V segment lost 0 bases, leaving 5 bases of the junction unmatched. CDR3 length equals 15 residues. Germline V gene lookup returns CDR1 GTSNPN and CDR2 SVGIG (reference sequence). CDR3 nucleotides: TGTGCCTGGAGTGTACATGGGACAGTTGGAAACACCATATATTTT. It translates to CAWSVHGTVGNTIYF. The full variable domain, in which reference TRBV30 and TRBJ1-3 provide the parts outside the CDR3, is SQTIHQWPATLVQPVGSPLSLECTVEGTSNPNLYWYRQAAGRGLQLLFYSVGIGQISSEVPQNLSASRPQDRQFILSSKKLLLSDSGFYLCAWSVHGTVGNTIYFGEGSWLTVV.

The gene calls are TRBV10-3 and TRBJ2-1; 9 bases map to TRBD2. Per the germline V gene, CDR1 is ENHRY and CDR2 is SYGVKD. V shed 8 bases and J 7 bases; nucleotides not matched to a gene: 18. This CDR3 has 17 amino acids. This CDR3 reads CAIGGGLAGGSWNEQFF. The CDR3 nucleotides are TGTGCCATCGGGGGAGGGCTGGCGGGAGGGTCGTGGAATGAGCAGTTCTTC.